One T cell receptor beta chain is described in this entry. Its specificity is unknown. In the same sample, other DNA sequences code for this CDR3. Produced via immunoSEQ multiplex PCR; TCRdb's table is partial and in-frame only. Of roughly 2,300,000 clones in the sample, around 92% are singletons; the top ten hold 0.37%. The CDR3 runs 14 residues. The trim removed 5 bases at V and 4 bases at J, leaving 7 bases unmatched. Germline V gives CDR1 SGDLS, CDR2 YYNGEE. These data are taken from a study of shared clonotypes between healthy human individuals. Findings and limits, study-wide: A generally larger estimated richness was seen in naive subsets than in memory subsets.

This clonotype was obtained from a man younger than 35 in good health. Some clones in this sample may be carry-over from other donors' samples. Sequenced: naive CD4+ T cells from PBMCs. Noted subset: CD45RA+ positively selected. V and J are TRBV9 and TRBJ2-5; 8 nucleotides line up with TRBD1. The CDR3 sequence: CASSVDRGRETQYF. The CDR3 DNA follows: TGTGCCAGCAGTGTCGACAGGGGAAGAGAGACCCAGTACTTC.